The 30 T cell receptor beta chains reported below all come from one sample, sequenced in a study of T cells in Graves' hyperthyroidism and ophthalmopathy. Amplified TCR beta CDR3 regions came from RNA transcripts. When the TCR CDR3 underwent first-round RT-PCR, the HTBI primer set was used. Via MiXCR, TCRdb re-called the multiplex PCR reads, giving one row per CDR3 protein. The sample contains 300,000 to 450,000 distinct CDR3 sequences, about 18% of which appear only once. Source material: blood. These receptors were taken from a woman in her twenties or thirties with Graves' hyperthyroidism that later progressed to Graves' ophthalmopathy.

In the case of this clonotype: One end of the junction fails to match germline, which may point to a read error. The chain carries TRBV3-1 and TRBJ2-5; 8 bases are shared with TRBD2. CDR1 LGHDT and CDR2 YNNKEL come from the germline V gene (reference sequence). The CDR3 totals 15 residues. The CDR3 reads CASGQSGGNQETQYF. CDR3 bases: TGTGCCAGCGGCCAGTCGGGGGGGAACCAAGAGACCCAGTACTTC.

This clonotype was recorded once. The chain is built from TRBV12-3 or TRBV12-4 and TRBJ2-1, with no clear D. V dropped 5 bases and J dropped 4 bases, with 9 bases sitting between them. CDR3 length: 13 amino acids. CDR3 bases: TGTGCCAGCAGTAAGAGCGATTACAATGAGCAGTTCTTC. This codes for CASSKSDYNEQFF.

As for this clonotype: A single base separates this from a much larger clone, so it may be a read error. The chain uses TRBV6-1 and TRBJ1-6, with unresolved D. Germline-derived CDR1 and CDR2 are MNHNS and SASEGT. The CDR3 loop spans 15 amino acids. DNA for the CDR3: TGTGACAGCAGTGCAGAGGACGGAGCTAATTCACCCCTCCACTTT. This codes for CDSSAEDGANSPLHF.

This clonotype has at least ten counts. The rearrangement links TRBV7-9 to TRBJ2-3; D gene uncertain. The CDR3 extends over 12 amino acids. Germline-derived CDR1 and CDR2 are SEHNR and FQNEAQ (reference sequence). Between the trimmed V and J ends, which lost 1 base and 6 bases, there was a span of 5 bases. The CDR3 DNA reads TGTGCCAGCAGCTTAGGGTGGGATACGCAGTATTTT. Translated, it gives CASSLGWDTQYF.

The chain couples TRBV20-1 to TRBJ2-5, with 12 bases matching TRBD1. There are 14 residues in the CDR3. Germline V gene lookup returns CDR1 DFQATT and CDR2 SNEGSKA (reference sequence). CDR3 in amino acids: CSASGTGGWETQYF. CDR3 DNA: TGCAGCGCTTCCGGGACAGGGGGCTGGGAGACCCAGTACTTC.

Many counts were recorded for this clonotype. This chain connects TRBV7-6 to TRBJ2-1; D not certain. Trimming removed 5 bases at V and 3 bases at J, with 17 bases between. CDR3 length equals 16 residues. CDR1 is SGHVS and CDR2 is FNYEAQ in the germline V gene. The CDR3 loop is CASSAKISRGYNEQFF. The CDR3 bases are TGTGCCAGCAGCGCCAAAATCTCCCGAGGCTACAATGAGCAGTTCTTC.

This clonotype appeared a few times. The rearrangement links TRBV30 to TRBJ2-1, with 11 bases that match TRBD2. From germline, CDR1 is GTSNPN and CDR2 SVGIG (reference sequence). The CDR3 has 15 amino acids. V shed 3 bases, J shed 4 bases, and the junction held 5 bases outside the gene matches. The CDR3 spells CAWSLGTSGYNEQFF. CDR3 DNA sequence: TGTGCCTGGAGCCTGGGGACTAGCGGATACAATGAGCAGTTCTTC.

The rearrangement links TRBV11-2 to TRBJ1-1; unclear D gene. Trimming removed 7 bases at V and 0 bases at J, with 9 bases between. Germline V gene sequence: CDR1 SGHAT, CDR2 FQNNGV. The length of the CDR3 is 13 residues. For the CDR3, the DNA is TGTGCCAGCACCTCTTCACTGAACACTGAAGCTTTCTTT. This codes for CASTSSLNTEAFF.

This clonotype was found many times. This chain connects TRBV24-1 to TRBJ2-5; 11 bases agree with TRBD2. CDR3 length equals 16 residues. V shed 3 bases, J shed 2 bases, and the junction held 4 bases outside the gene matches. The germline V gene encodes CDR1 KGHDR and CDR2 SFDVKD. Here the CDR3 reads CATSDATSGEQETQYF. CDR3 sequence (DNA): TGTGCCACCAGTGATGCGACTAGCGGGGAACAAGAGACCCAGTACTTC.

This clonotype showed up just a few times. V gene TRBV7-9 combines with J gene TRBJ2-1, with D maybe TRBD2 (6 bases). The V gene's germline CDR1 is SEHNR and CDR2 FQNEAQ (reference sequence). Trimming took 4 bases from V and 3 from J, leaving 13 bases between them. This CDR3 region has 15 residues. As DNA, the CDR3 is TGTGCCAGCAGCTCTGTTGGGGGACTCTACAATGAGCAGTTCTTC. It translates to CASSSVGGLYNEQFF.

This clonotype appeared many times. This chain uses TRBV7-9 with TRBJ2-1; TRBD2 agrees at 16 bases. Per the germline V gene, CDR1 is SEHNR and CDR2 is FQNEAQ (reference sequence). This CDR3 has 16 residues. V was pared by 4 bases and J by 8 bases, with 5 bases of the junction left unmatched. CDR3 bases: TGTGCCAGCAGCTCGGGGACTAGCGGGAGGGGTGATGAGCAGTTCTTC. This sequence encodes CASSSGTSGRGDEQFF.

Only a few counts were recorded for this clonotype. The rearrangement uses TRBV6-1 and TRBJ1-4; tentatively, D is TRBD1 (5 bases). Trimming removed 8 bases from V and 11 bases from J, with 18 bases in between. This CDR3 is 13 amino acids long. Germline loops: CDR1 MNHNS, CDR2 SASEGT. CDR3 DNA sequence: TGTGCCAGCGCAAACGCAAGGGGCTTGAAACTGTTTTTT. This sequence encodes CASANARGLKLFF.

This clonotype was detected only a few times. The rearrangement joins TRBV6-1 to TRBJ1-4; 7 bases match TRBD1. CDR1 and CDR2 (germline): MNHNS, SASEGT. The CDR3 has 12 residues. The CDR3 sequence is CVLTGTSEKLFF. The CDR3 DNA reads as TGTGTCCTGACAGGGACCAGTGAAAAACTGTTTTTT.

This clonotype appeared many times. The chain carries TRBV6-1 and TRBJ2-7, with D uncertain. The CDR3 extends over 16 amino acids. Germline CDR1 and CDR2: MNHNS and SASEGT. Between the trimmed V and J ends, which lost 6 bases and 3 bases, there was a span of 21 bases. The CDR3 region is CASSSIYSRLNYEQYF. The CDR3 nucleotides are TGTGCCAGCAGCTCGATATATAGCCGCCTCAACTACGAGCAGTACTTC.

The sample holds many counts of this clonotype. The rearrangement uses TRBV11-2 and TRBJ1-2, with D possibly TRBD1 on 5 matching bases. CDR3 length: 15 amino acids. From germline, CDR1 is SGHAT and CDR2 FQNNGV. The V end lost 5 bases, the J end lost 2 bases, and 15 bases lay between the germline ends. DNA for the CDR3: TGTGCCAGCAGCGAGACAGAAAATAGAAACTATGGCTACACCTTC. Encoded protein: CASSETENRNYGYTF.

The V and J genes are TRBV20-1 and TRBJ2-2; 9 bases agree with TRBD2. The germline CDR1 and CDR2 sequences are DFQATT and SNEGSKA (reference sequence). V dropped 7 bases and J dropped 7; count of bases not matched to a gene: 4. The CDR3 sequence is 12 residues long. CDR3 sequence (DNA): TGCAGTGGGACTAGCGAGGGCGGGGAGCTGTTTTTT. As protein: CSGTSEGGELFF.

The table lists this clonotype with a few counts. This chain connects TRBV20-1 to TRBJ2-7; D uncertain. CDR1 DFQATT and CDR2 SNEGSKA come from the germline V gene (reference sequence). The CDR3 extends over 14 amino acids. The ends were cut back, 5 bases at V and 7 bases at J, with 21 bases in the middle. CDR3 nucleotides: TGCAGTGCTTTCGAAGTTGTCGAAGTGGGGGAGCAGTACTTC. Translated: CSAFEVVEVGEQYF.

This clonotype has only a few counts. The gene calls are TRBV20-1 and TRBJ2-1; 13 nucleotides line up with TRBD2. The trim removed 5 bases at V and 8 bases at J, leaving 9 bases unmatched. The length of the CDR3 is 15 residues. Germline V gene lookup returns CDR1 DFQATT and CDR2 SNEGSKA (reference sequence). The CDR3 nucleotides read TGCAGTGCTTGCACCGGGACTAGCGGGATGTATGAGCAGTTCTTC. It codes for CSACTGTSGMYEQFF.

This clonotype was recorded many times. This chain uses TRBV7-8 with TRBJ2-1; 14 positions match TRBD2. Germline lookup yields CDR1 SGHVS and CDR2 FQNEAQ. The CDR3 contains 21 residues. The V segment lost 4 bases and the J segment 1 base; nucleotides outside the gene matches: 15. The CDR3 sequence is CASSSFPRLAGGHRSYNEQFF. CDR3 nucleotide sequence: TGTGCCAGCAGCTCTTTTCCGAGACTAGCGGGGGGGCATAGGTCCTACAATGAGCAGTTCTTC.

V is TRBV28 and J is TRBJ1-2, with TRBD1 identical over 7 bases. The germline V gene encodes CDR1 MDHEN and CDR2 SYDVKM. The CDR3 length is 14 residues. Trimming removed 6 bases from V and 4 bases from J; junction bases left unmatched: 8. The CDR3 bases are TGTGCCAGCAGCCCCCGACAGGGACGCTATGGCTACACCTTC. It specifies CASSPRQGRYGYTF.

This clonotype occurred a few times. The chain links TRBV5-5 to TRBJ2-7, with TRBD2 as a possible D gene (6 bases). Trimming stripped 2 bases from V and 4 bases from J, with 25 bases between. The CDR3 extends over 18 amino acids. Germline CDR1 reads SGHKS; CDR2 reads YYEKEE (reference sequence). CDR3 sequence: CASSFSDPLSSEIYEQYF. In DNA form, the CDR3 reads TGTGCCAGCAGCTTCTCCGACCCCCTATCTAGCGAGATATACGAGCAGTACTTC.

This clonotype appeared many times. V usage is TRBV20-1 and J usage is TRBJ2-7, with a tentative D call TRBD1 (6 bases). The V gene's germline CDR1 is DFQATT and CDR2 SNEGSKA (reference sequence). This CDR3 is built from 16 residues. Deletions cut 0 bases from V and 0 bases from J, with 15 bases between. The chain's CDR3 is CSARDPATGSSYEQYF. CDR3 nucleotides: TGCAGTGCTAGAGACCCGGCGACAGGCAGCTCCTACGAGCAGTACTTC.

This clonotype was detected only once. The chain joins TRBV7-9 to TRBJ2-1; D is undetermined. Germline-derived CDR1 and CDR2 are SEHNR and FQNEAQ (reference sequence). This CDR3 is 17 amino acids long. V shed 8 bases and J shed 1 base, with 21 bases lying between them. CDR3 DNA: TGTGCCAGCCCCCCGAAGGACCGGCGGAGTTCCTACAATGAGCAGTTCTTC. This translates into CASPPKDRRSSYNEQFF.

The genes are TRBV19 and TRBJ1-1, with 11 bases identical to TRBD1. CDR3 length: 15 residues. From germline, CDR1 is LNHDA and CDR2 SQIVND (reference sequence). The V gene end was trimmed by 10 bases and the J gene end by 0 bases; junction bases not matched to a gene: 7. The CDR3 sequence: CATGQGALMNTEAFF. The CDR3 DNA sequence: TGTGCCACCGGACAGGGGGCTCTCATGAACACTGAAGCTTTCTTT.

This clonotype was counted many times. The V and J genes are TRBV11-3 and TRBJ2-1, with 10 bases identical to TRBD2. Looked up from germline, CDR1 is SGHNT and CDR2 is YENEEA. J lost 4 bases, V lost 5 bases, and 23 bases had no gene match. The CDR3 sequence is 21 residues long. CDR3 loop: CASSRGGRRLPGLAFYNEQFF. The CDR3 DNA reads TGTGCCAGCAGCCGAGGGGGTCGGAGATTACCGGGACTAGCGTTTTACAATGAGCAGTTCTTC.

This chain connects TRBV2 to TRBJ1-5; D call uncertain. Germline V lookup: CDR1 SNHLY, CDR2 FYNNEI. This CDR3 spans 17 amino acids. Trimming removed 2 bases from V and 0 bases from J, with 14 bases in between. CDR3 coding DNA: TGTGCCAGCAGTGAACTTTTGGAGCATTATAGCAATCAGCCCCAGCATTTT. It encodes CASSELLEHYSNQPQHF.

The J gene is TRBJ1-1, the V gene TRBV6-2 or TRBV6-3; possibly TRBD1 for D (5 bases). The CDR3 contains 17 residues. CDR1 MNHEY and CDR2 SVGEGT come from the germline V gene. V was clipped by 0 bases and J by 2 bases, with 16 bases between them. CDR3 region: CASSYSSIAGLNTEAFF. DNA for the CDR3: TGTGCCAGCAGTTACTCTTCTATTGCAGGGCTTAACACTGAAGCTTTCTTT.

This clonotype was recorded at least ten times. J is TRBJ1-1 and V is TRBV19; D possibly corresponds to TRBD1 (5 bases). The CDR3 loop spans 12 amino acids. Germline V lookup: CDR1 LNHDA, CDR2 SQIVND (reference sequence). V gave up 5 bases and J gave up 9 bases, with 13 bases separating them. The DNA for the CDR3 is TGTGCCAGTAGTTCCGGGACGGGGAAAGCTTTCTTT. This sequence encodes CASSSGTGKAFF.

The chain carries TRBV5-1 and TRBJ1-1; possibly TRBD1 for D (5 bases). There are 17 residues in the CDR3. From germline, CDR1 is SGHRS and CDR2 YFSETQ. V gave up 4 bases and J gave up 0 bases, with 19 bases separating them. In nucleotides, the CDR3 is TGCGCCAGCAGCCCTCGGGGCACCCAAGTGGTGAACACTGAAGCTTTCTTT. This codes for CASSPRGTQVVNTEAFF.

This clonotype was counted many times. V gene TRBV7-9 combines with J gene TRBJ2-3, with D tentatively TRBD2 (5 bases). V lost 5 bases, J lost 0 bases, and 12 bases lay in between. The length of the CDR3 is 15 residues. In germline, CDR1 is SEHNR, CDR2 FQNEAQ (reference sequence). In DNA, the CDR3 is TGTGCCAGCAGCCGAACCCGGACTAGCACAGATACGCAGTATTTT. Protein: CASSRTRTSTDTQYF.